This passage covers 6 T cell receptor beta chains from one sample sequenced in a study of molecular identifiers for immune sequencing clone quantification. TCRdb reprocessed the PCR reads via MiXCR and lists one record per CDR3 protein. The sample contains around 470,000 distinct CDR3 sequences, around a fifth of which appear only once. The sample comprised naive CD8+ T cells from blood, with Jurkat cell RNA spiked in. Subset here: FACS-sorted CD8+CD4-CCR7+CD45RA+ naive T cells. The receptors derive from a human donor in good health. Some libraries in this study had Jurkat cell RNA spiked in.

This clonotype came up a few times. The chain recombines TRBV7-2 with TRBJ2-7; D might be TRBD1 or TRBD2, each matching 5 bases. The V gene's germline CDR1 is SGHTA and CDR2 FQGNSA. Trimming took off 3 bases at V and 2 bases at J, with 11 bases between the two ends. The CDR3 runs 14 residues. The CDR3 coding sequence is TGTGCCAGCAGCTTCCGGGACGGTACCTACGAGCAGTACTTC. It translates to CASSFRDGTYEQYF.

With respect to this clonotype: A read error may explain this, as a much larger clone is one base away. The chain joins TRBV20-1 to TRBJ2-1; 10 bases map to TRBD2. V lost 5 bases and J lost 12; bases outside the gene matches: 19. Germline-derived CDR1 and CDR2 are DFQATT and SNEGSKA (reference sequence). The CDR3 contains 16 residues. CDR3 bases: TGCAGTGCTGACAGAGTAGCGGGAGGCCACCTTTGTCGGCAGTTCTTC. Translation: CSADRVAGGHLCRQFF.

The chain joins TRBV19 to TRBJ2-1, with 10 bases matching TRBD1. The V and J ends lost 6 bases and 12 bases, in that order; junction bases with no gene match: 14. This CDR3 region has 15 residues. Germline V CDR1 and CDR2: LNHDA, SQIVND (reference sequence). The CDR3 DNA is TGTGCCAGTAGAAAGCTCACCCGGGACAGGGGAGCGCAGTTCTTC. Protein sequence: CASRKLTRDRGAQFF. Filled out from reference TRBV19 and TRBJ2-1, the complete variable domain reads DGGITQSPKYLFRKEGQNVTLSCEQNLNHDAMYWYRQDPGQGLRLIYYSQIVNDFQKGDIAEGYSVSREKKESFPLTVTSAQKNPTAFYLCASRKLTRDRGAQFFGPGTRLTVL.

The gene calls are TRBV10-1 and TRBJ2-7; D might be TRBD1 or TRBD2, each matching 6 bases. This CDR3 comprises 15 residues. Germline V CDR1 and CDR2: WNHNN, SYGVQD (reference sequence). The CDR3 DNA follows: TGCGCTGGTAAACCTTGGGGGGCCTCCCCCTACGAGCAGTACTTC. Translating gives CAGKPWGASPYEQYF.

V is TRBV19 and J is TRBJ2-5; 7 nucleotides align to TRBD2. J was trimmed by 4 bases and V by 2 bases; bases with no gene match: 7. The CDR3 sequence is 15 residues long. Germline V gives CDR1 LNHDA, CDR2 SQIVND (reference sequence). In DNA form, the CDR3 reads TGTGCCAGTAGTATATCGTCCAGGGAGGGAGAGACCCAGTACTTC. This codes for CASSISSREGETQYF.

The V call is TRBV11-1, the J call TRBJ2-7, with D tentatively TRBD1 (5 bases). Germline V gene lookup returns CDR1 SGHAT and CDR2 FQDESV (reference sequence). The germline V and J ends were trimmed by 8 bases and 4 bases, with 9 bases remaining between them. The CDR3 extends over 11 amino acids. CDR3 residues: CASAQGYEQYF. The CDR3 nucleotides are TGTGCCAGCGCCCAGGGATACGAGCAGTACTTC.